These 8 T cell receptor beta chains were sequenced from one sample in a study of PD-L1 blockade in urothelial cancer. Sequencing used immunoSEQ multiplex PCR; TCRdb keeps in-frame clones, though not all of them. The data show roughly 48,000 clones, approximately 80% seen once. The sample in question was PBMCs, obtained around atezolizumab (anti-PD-L1) treatment. These receptors were collected from a man in his forties with urothelial cancer.

The chain has TRBV6-5 and TRBJ1-2, with D maybe TRBD1 (5 bases). The germline gives CDR1 MNHEY, CDR2 SVGAGI. Trimming cost V 6 bases and J 4 bases, with 12 bases left between them. This CDR3 spans 13 amino acids. Here the CDR3 reads CASRGQGLYGYTF. CDR3 DNA sequence: TGTGCCAGCAGGGGGCAGGGCCTCTATGGCTACACCTTC.

The V gene is TRBV18, the J gene TRBJ1-1, with a tentative D call TRBD1 (5 bases). Between the trimmed V and J ends, which lost 3 bases and 4 bases, there was a span of 15 bases. CDR1 is KGHSH and CDR2 is LQKENI in the germline V gene. This CDR3 region has 15 residues. As DNA, the CDR3 is TGTGCCAGCTCACCTCTCGGGGGGGAAGGCACTGAAGCTTTCTTT. Protein product: CASSPLGGEGTEAFF. The full variable domain, completed using reference TRBV18 and TRBJ1-1, is NAGVMQNPRHLVRRRGQEARLRCSPMKGHSHVYWYRQLPEEGLKFMVYLQKENIIDESGMPKERFSAEFPKEGPSILRIQQVVRGDSAAYFCASSPLGGEGTEAFFGQGTRLTVV.

This clone was seen once. This rearrangement joins TRBV6-1 to TRBJ2-7; the match to TRBD1 covers 10 bases. Per the germline V gene, CDR1 is MNHNS and CDR2 is SASEGT. The V gene end was trimmed by 7 bases and the J gene end by 3 bases; junction bases not matched to a gene: 6. This CDR3 comprises 14 residues. The CDR3 DNA is TGTGCCAGCATGCCCCGGGACAGGGGCTACGAGCAGTACTTC. It codes for CASMPRDRGYEQYF.

The chain is built from TRBV7-9 and TRBJ2-7; D gene uncertain. This CDR3 is built from 13 residues. Between the trimmed V and J ends, which lost 4 bases and 0 bases, there was a span of 7 bases. Per germline, CDR1 SEHNR and CDR2 FQNEAQ (reference sequence). CDR3 DNA: TGTGCCAGCAGCTCCCGTAGCTCCTACGAGCAGTACTTC. Translated, it gives CASSSRSSYEQYF.

The chain has TRBV6-1 and TRBJ2-5, with D perhaps matching TRBD2 (5 bases). V shed 10 bases and J shed 4 bases, with 19 bases lying between them. In germline, CDR1 is MNHNS, CDR2 SASEGT. This CDR3 has 14 residues. Here the CDR3 reads CATRPPTSLETQYF. CDR3 bases: TGTGCCACCAGACCTCCCACTAGTTTAGAGACCCAGTACTTC.

V usage is TRBV28 and J usage is TRBJ2-7, with 11 nucleotides matching TRBD2. Trimming took 4 bases from V and 0 from J; bases not matched to a gene: 5. Germline V gives CDR1 MDHEN, CDR2 SYDVKM. This CDR3 spans 16 amino acids. The CDR3 coding sequence is TGTGCCAGCAGTTCTCGGACTAGCGGGTCCTCCTACGAGCAGTACTTC. This encodes CASSSRTSGSSYEQYF.

This clone showed up just a few times. The chain uses TRBV19 and TRBJ2-7, with D uncertain. Germline values: CDR1 LNHDA, CDR2 SQIVND (reference sequence). The CDR3 is 13 amino acids. Between the trimmed V and J ends, which lost 1 base and 6 bases, there was a span of 10 bases. CDR3 sequence: CASSIGSVGEQYF. The CDR3 DNA is TGTGCCAGTAGTATAGGGTCCGTCGGCGAGCAGTACTTC.

This chain connects TRBV30 to TRBJ2-5, with 7 bases that match TRBD1. The CDR3 is made up of 16 amino acids. J gave up 1 base and V 1 base, and 9 bases lay outside the gene matches. Germline-derived CDR1 and CDR2 are GTSNPN and SVGIG (reference sequence). The CDR3 region is CAWSGVSTGSQETQYF. The CDR3 DNA is TGTGCCTGGAGTGGGGTTTCGACAGGGTCCCAAGAGACCCAGTACTTC. Supplemented by reference TRBV30 and TRBJ2-5, the full variable domain reads SQTIHQWPATLVQPVGSPLSLECTVEGTSNPNLYWYRQAAGRGLQLLFYSVGIGQISSEVPQNLSASRPQDRQFILSSKKLLLSDSGFYLCAWSGVSTGSQETQYFGPGTRLLVL.